This TCR beta chain derives from a study of cytomegalovirus exposure and HLA in healthy donors. General study results and limits: In a later analysis, HLA-C alleles had the fewest associated TCRs, DRB1 alleles the most. The authors listed around 150 TCR beta chains as cytomegalovirus-associated. In an earlier analysis, productive rearrangement rates for most beta V segments clustered near 87% or 30%.

The CDR3 sequence is 16 residues long. In germline, CDR1 is SNHLY, CDR2 FYNNEI. V was trimmed by 3 bases and J by 1 base, leaving 13 bases between them. Details on this clone: Its cognate antigen is unknown.

PCR involved 60 Vbeta and 13 Jbeta primers. TCRdb's table, derived via immunoSEQ multiplex PCR, lists solely in-frame clones and lacks some. The sample spans about 190,000 clones; the ten largest clones claim about 1%. The V call is TRBV2, the J call TRBJ2-1; D is possibly TRBD1 (6 bases). This TCR came from a woman between 25 and 40 years old in good health and CMV-seropositive. The sample comprised PBMCs. CDR3 DNA: TGTGCCAGCAGTGAGGGGGCCCCTTGGTCCTACAATGAGCAGTTCTTC. It yields the protein CASSEGAPWSYNEQFF.